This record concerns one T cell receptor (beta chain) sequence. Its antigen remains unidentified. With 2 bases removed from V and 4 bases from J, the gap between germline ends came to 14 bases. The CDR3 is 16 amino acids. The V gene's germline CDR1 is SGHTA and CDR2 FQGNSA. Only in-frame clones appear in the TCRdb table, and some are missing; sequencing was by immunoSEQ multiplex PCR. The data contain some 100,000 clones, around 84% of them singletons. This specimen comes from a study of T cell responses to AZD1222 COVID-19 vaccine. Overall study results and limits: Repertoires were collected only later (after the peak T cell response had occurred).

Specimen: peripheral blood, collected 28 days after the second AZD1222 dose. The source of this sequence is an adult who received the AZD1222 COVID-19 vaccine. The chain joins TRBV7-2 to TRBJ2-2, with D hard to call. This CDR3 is CASSLFMDEGTGELFF. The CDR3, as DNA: TGTGCCAGCAGCTTATTTATGGATGAAGGCACCGGGGAGCTGTTTTTT.